Listed here are 9 T cell receptor beta chains from one sample, sequenced in a study of T cells in Graves' hyperthyroidism and ophthalmopathy. RNA transcripts served as the template for amplifying TCR beta CDR3 regions. The study used the HTBI primer set for a first-round RT-PCR of the TCR CDR3. TCRdb reprocessed the multiplex PCR reads with MiXCR, giving one entry per CDR3 protein. The data hold approximately 200,000 distinct CDR3 sequences, with 15% to 20% observed a single time. The sequenced sample was blood. These receptors were taken from a middle-aged man with Graves' hyperthyroidism.

In this sample, this clonotype turned up many times. The chain carries TRBV2 and TRBJ2-3; TRBD1 aligns across 11 bases. Looked up from germline, CDR1 is SNHLY and CDR2 is FYNNEI. The J segment lost 3 bases and the V segment lost 8 bases, leaving 4 bases of the junction unmatched. The CDR3 is made up of 14 amino acids. CDR3 coding DNA: TGTGCCAGCGGGGGACAGGGGGGAACAGATACGCAGTATTTT. This gives the protein CASGGQGGTDTQYF. The full variable domain, in which reference TRBV2 and TRBJ2-3 provide the parts outside the CDR3, is EPEVTQTPSHQVTQMGQEVILRCVPISNHLYFYWYRQILGQKVEFLVSFYNNEISEKSEIFDDQFSVERPDGSNFTLKIRSTKLEDSAMYFCASGGQGGTDTQYFGPGTRLTVL.

The chain recombines TRBV6-5 with TRBJ1-2; 11 positions match TRBD1. Germline assignment: CDR1 MNHEY and CDR2 SVGAGI. Unmatched junction bases numbered 6, after V lost 0 bases and J lost 3 bases. The CDR3 consists of 17 residues. CDR3 loop: CASSYSGTGGFDYGYTF. In DNA form, the CDR3 reads TGTGCCAGCAGTTACTCCGGGACAGGGGGTTTCGACTATGGCTACACCTTC.

This clonotype came up many times. The genes are TRBV28 and TRBJ2-2, with D perhaps matching TRBD2 (5 bases). The V end was cut by 3 bases, the J end by 8 bases, with 10 bases between. Germline CDR1 and CDR2: MDHEN and SYDVKM. CDR3 length: 13 residues. The CDR3 sequence: CASSFSRTGELFF. As DNA, the CDR3 is TGTGCCAGCAGTTTTTCTAGGACTGGGGAGCTGTTTTTT.

This clonotype was counted many times. V gene TRBV29-1 combines with J gene TRBJ1-1; no reliable D call. CDR3 length equals 12 residues. Germline lookup yields CDR1 SQVTM and CDR2 ANQGSEA. For the CDR3, the DNA is TGCACCCCCGGCGGGGTGAACACTGAAGCTTTCTTT. Residues: CTPGGVNTEAFF.

In this sample, this clonotype turned up many times. V is TRBV19 and J is TRBJ2-7; no clear D. The CDR3 contains 15 residues. In germline, CDR1 is LNHDA, CDR2 SQIVND (reference sequence). Trimming pared 3 bases from V and 1 base from J, leaving 13 bases between. For the CDR3, the DNA is TGTGCCAGTAGTATGGGTGTAGTGGGATCCTACGAGCAGTACTTC. Amino acid sequence: CASSMGVVGSYEQYF.

V and J are TRBV7-3 and TRBJ2-3; 12 bases fit TRBD2. The germline V gene has CDR1 SGHTA and CDR2 FQGTGA. The CDR3 has 16 residues. Germline trimming cut 6 bases from V and 5 bases from J; bases unmatched to any gene: 9. The CDR3 nucleotides read TGTGCCAGCAGTCGCCGGCTAGCGGGGGGGCAAGATACGCAGTATTTT. As protein: CASSRRLAGGQDTQYF.

There are many counts of this clonotype. Here the CDR3 reads CASSQDPKDTQYF. CDR3 nucleotides: TGTGCCAGCAGCCAAGACCCTAAGGATACGCAGTATTTT. This rearrangement joins TRBV3-1 to TRBJ2-3; D gene unclear. Germline V gene lookup returns CDR1 LGHDT and CDR2 YNNKEL (reference sequence). The CDR3 has 13 amino acids. Trimming removed 0 bases from V and 6 bases from J, with 7 bases in between.

V and J are TRBV2 and TRBJ2-5, with 7 bases identical to TRBD1. V was pared by 8 bases and J by 5 bases, with 11 bases of the junction left unmatched. The CDR3 has 14 amino acids. Germline CDR1 SNHLY, CDR2 FYNNEI. The CDR3 nucleotides are TGTGCCAGCTCCAAAGGGACAGCAGGGGAGACCCAGTACTTC. This translates into CASSKGTAGETQYF.

In this sample, this clonotype turned up once. J is TRBJ2-1 and V is TRBV19, with TRBD2 identical over 8 bases. Germline loops: CDR1 LNHDA, CDR2 SQIVND (reference sequence). There are 14 residues in the CDR3. Unmatched junction bases numbered 10, after V lost 6 bases and J lost 9 bases. CDR3 nucleotides: TGTGCCAGTAGGCAGGGCAAGCGGGGGTTTGAGCAGTTCTTC. Protein: CASRQGKRGFEQFF.